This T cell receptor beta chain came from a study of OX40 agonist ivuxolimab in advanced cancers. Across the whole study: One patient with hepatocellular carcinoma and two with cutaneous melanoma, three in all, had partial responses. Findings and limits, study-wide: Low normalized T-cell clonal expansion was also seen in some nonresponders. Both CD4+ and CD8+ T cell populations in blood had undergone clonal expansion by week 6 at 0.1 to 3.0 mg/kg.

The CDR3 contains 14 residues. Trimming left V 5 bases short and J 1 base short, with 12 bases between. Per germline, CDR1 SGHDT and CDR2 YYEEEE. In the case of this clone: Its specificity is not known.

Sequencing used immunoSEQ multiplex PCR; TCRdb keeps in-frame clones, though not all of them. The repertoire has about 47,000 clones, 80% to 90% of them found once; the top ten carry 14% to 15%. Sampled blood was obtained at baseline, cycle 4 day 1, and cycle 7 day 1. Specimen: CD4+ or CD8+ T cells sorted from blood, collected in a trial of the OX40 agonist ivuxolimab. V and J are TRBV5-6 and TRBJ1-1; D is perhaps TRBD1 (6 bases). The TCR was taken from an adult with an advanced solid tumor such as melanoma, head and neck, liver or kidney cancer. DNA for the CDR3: TGTGCCAGCAGTTATCAAGGGGGGAACACTGAAGCTTTCTTT. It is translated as CASSYQGGNTEAFF. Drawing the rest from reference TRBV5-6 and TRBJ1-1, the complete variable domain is DAGVTQSPTHLIKTRGQQVTLRCSPKSGHDTVSWYQQALGQGPQFIFQYYEEEERQRGNFPDRFSGHQFPNYSSELNVNALLLGDSALYLCASSYQGGNTEAFFGQGTRLTVV.